This TCR beta chain was captured by sequencing in a study of T cells expressing NK-cell markers. From the 5' RACE reads, TCRdb lists one entry per CDR3 protein and no DNA. The sample table includes fewer than 300,000 distinct CDR3 sequences. Findings of the study overall: Roughly six of the donors carried dominant NKG2C+ clonotypes that took up 1.0-7.0% of their CD8+ T cells.

A remark on this clonotype: As yet, its antigen is unknown.

Sequenced: blood T cells: a sorted CD56 or NKG2C T cell subset, CD4+ or CD8+ T cells, or bulk PBMC T cells (not recorded which). The receptor's source is a woman between 18 and 70 years old in good health.

CDR3 region: CASSSRVPKNIQYF. J is TRBJ2-4 and V is TRBV7-2. There are 14 residues in the CDR3. Germline CDR1 and CDR2: SGHTA and FQGNSA.